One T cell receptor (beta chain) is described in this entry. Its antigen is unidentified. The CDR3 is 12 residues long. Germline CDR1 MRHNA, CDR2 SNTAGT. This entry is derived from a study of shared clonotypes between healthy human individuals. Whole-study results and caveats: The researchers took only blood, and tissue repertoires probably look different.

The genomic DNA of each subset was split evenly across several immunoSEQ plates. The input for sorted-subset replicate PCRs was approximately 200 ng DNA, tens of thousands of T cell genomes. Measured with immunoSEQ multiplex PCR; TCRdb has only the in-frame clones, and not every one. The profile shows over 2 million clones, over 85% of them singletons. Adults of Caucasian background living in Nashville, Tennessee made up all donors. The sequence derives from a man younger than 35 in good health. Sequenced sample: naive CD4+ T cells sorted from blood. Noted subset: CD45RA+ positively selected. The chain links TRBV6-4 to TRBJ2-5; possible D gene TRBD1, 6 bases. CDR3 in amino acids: CAPGQTLETQYF. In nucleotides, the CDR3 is TGTGCACCCGGACAGACGCTGGAGACCCAGTACTTC.